The 32 T cell receptor beta chains in this list originate from one sample, sequenced in a study of CD8 T cells in ankylosing spondylitis. TCRdb passed the 5' RACE reads through MiXCR, listing each CDR3 protein once. Of about 310,000 distinct CDR3 sequences listed, about 20% are singletons. The sample comprised blood, either unsorted or a sorted T cell fraction (not recorded which). Every receptor here comes from a female donor with ankylosing spondylitis or in good health (not recorded which).

The genes are TRBV6-1 and TRBJ2-3; D assignment may be TRBD1 or TRBD2 (5 bases each). Germline V lookup: CDR1 MNHNS, CDR2 SASEGT. The CDR3 contains 14 residues. V was pared by 5 bases and J by 1 base, with 10 bases between. CDR3 in amino acids: CASSRDGRTDTQYF. CDR3 bases: TGTGCCAGCAGTAGGGACGGACGCACAGATACGCAGTATTTT.

The V gene is TRBV9, the J gene TRBJ2-3; unclear D gene. The germline V and J ends were trimmed by 4 bases and 3 bases, with 18 bases remaining between them. Germline CDR1 and CDR2: SGDLS and YYNGEE. The CDR3 is 16 residues long. In DNA form, the CDR3 reads TGTGCCAGCAGCCCCCGTCGGTCCGGAAGGACAGATACGCAGTATTTT. Protein sequence: CASSPRRSGRTDTQYF.

This clonotype was seen more than once but under ten times. The chain links TRBV27 to TRBJ2-5, with D possibly matching TRBD2 (5 bases). This CDR3 has 13 amino acids. Trimming pared 1 base from V and 5 bases from J, leaving 8 bases between. CDR1 and CDR2 from the germline V gene are MNHEY and SMNVEV (reference sequence). CDR3 DNA sequence: TGTGCCAGCAGTTTATTGGGGAGTGAGACCCAGTACTTC. As protein: CASSLLGSETQYF.

This clonotype came up a few times. The chain carries TRBV15 and TRBJ1-2; D is uncertain. Trimming pared 0 bases from V and 4 bases from J, leaving 12 bases between. The CDR3 is made up of 15 amino acids. CDR1 and CDR2 (germline): LNHNV, YYDKDF (reference sequence). CDR3 loop: CATSRDYPGGYGYTF. The CDR3 nucleotides read TGTGCCACCAGCAGAGATTATCCGGGTGGCTATGGCTACACCTTC.

This clonotype was seen more than once but under ten times. The chain carries TRBV6-2 or TRBV6-3 and TRBJ1-5; 7 positions match TRBD1. The CDR3 runs to 15 residues. J was trimmed by 6 bases and V by 6 bases; bases with no gene match: 11. Germline assignment: CDR1 MNHEY and CDR2 SVGEGT. CDR3 in DNA: TGTGCCAGCAGCGGTGACAGGGTGATGGTTCAGCCCCAGCATTTT. Encoded protein: CASSGDRVMVQPQHF.

This clonotype was found a few times. V gene TRBV5-6 combines with J gene TRBJ2-7, with D hard to call. Germline CDR1 reads SGHDT; CDR2 reads YYEEEE. V shed 2 bases and J shed 4 bases, with 13 bases lying between them. The CDR3 is 14 amino acids. CDR3 region: CASSFGPPRYEQYF. As DNA, the CDR3 is TGTGCCAGCAGCTTCGGGCCCCCTAGGTACGAGCAGTACTTC.

This clonotype was seen just once. The CDR3 is CASRSTGTSGYNEQFF. CDR3 nucleotides: TGTGCCAGCAGATCAACCGGGACTAGCGGCTACAATGAGCAGTTCTTC. The chain links TRBV6-2 or TRBV6-3 to TRBJ2-1, with 11 bases fitting TRBD2. The CDR3 has 16 amino acids. Germline trimming cut 6 bases from V and 3 bases from J; bases unmatched to any gene: 7. CDR1 is MNHEY, CDR2 SVGEGT, per germline.

This clonotype has only a few counts. The J gene is TRBJ1-2, the V gene TRBV25-1; no firm D call. Deletions cut 5 bases from V and 8 bases from J, with 9 bases between. The germline gives CDR1 MGHDK, CDR2 SYGVNS. The CDR3 consists of 11 residues. CDR3 in DNA: TGTGCCAGCAGTACATCCGGGGGCTACACCTTC. Translated, it gives CASSTSGGYTF.

The chain links TRBV7-9 to TRBJ2-2, with D possibly matching TRBD2 (6 bases). Germline V gives CDR1 SEHNR, CDR2 FQNEAQ (reference sequence). This CDR3 spans 14 amino acids. The ends were cut back, 4 bases at V and 7 bases at J, with 13 bases in the middle. CDR3 coding DNA: TGTGCCAGCAGCTACGGCGGGGCTCACGGGGAGCTGTTTTTT. This translates into CASSYGGAHGELFF.

The sample holds a few counts of this clonotype. The CDR3 here is CASSLESENTEAFF. CDR3 nucleotide sequence: TGTGCCAGCAGCTTAGAGTCGGAGAACACTGAAGCTTTCTTT. The chain is built from TRBV13 and TRBJ1-1; D gene uncertain. In germline, CDR1 is PRHDT, CDR2 FYEKMQ (reference sequence). V lost 1 base, J lost 1 base, and 7 bases lay in between. The length of the CDR3 is 14 residues.

The rearrangement links TRBV6-2 or TRBV6-3 to TRBJ1-5; D possibly corresponds to TRBD1 (6 bases). V lost 6 bases and J 5 bases, leaving 11 bases between the germline ends. This CDR3 is 13 amino acids long. The germline CDR1 and CDR2 sequences are MNHEY and SVGEGT. The CDR3 DNA reads TGTGCCAGCAGCCGGGACATAGATCAGCCCCAGCATTTT. Residues: CASSRDIDQPQHF.

This clonotype has a handful of counts. The chain has TRBV28 and TRBJ2-1; maybe TRBD2 (7 bases). Trimming stripped 2 bases from V and 5 bases from J, with 22 bases between. CDR3 size: 18 residues. Germline V gene lookup returns CDR1 MDHEN and CDR2 SYDVKM. The CDR3 loop reads CASSLRGGGFRKNNEQFF. The CDR3 DNA is TGTGCCAGCAGTTTACGCGGGGGCGGTTTTAGGAAAAACAATGAGCAGTTCTTC.

This chain links TRBV6-2 or TRBV6-3 with TRBJ2-3; 8 bases are shared with TRBD2. From germline, CDR1 is MNHEY and CDR2 SVGEGT. Unmatched junction bases numbered 5, after V lost 6 bases and J lost 6 bases. This CDR3 spans 13 amino acids. CDR3 amino acids: CASRREGLDTQYF. CDR3 DNA: TGTGCCAGCAGACGGGAGGGCCTGGATACGCAGTATTTT.

The chain has TRBV6-6 and TRBJ2-5; 13 nucleotides agree with TRBD2. CDR3 length: 13 amino acids. J lost 13 bases, V lost 6 bases, and 8 bases had no gene match. Germline lookup yields CDR1 MNHNY and CDR2 SVGAGI (reference sequence). The CDR3 reads CASSLLAGGPGYF. CDR3 nucleotides: TGTGCCAGCAGCCTACTAGCGGGAGGGCCTGGGTACTTC.

This clonotype came up a few times. J is TRBJ1-5 and V is TRBV12-3 or TRBV12-4, with D possibly being TRBD1 (5 bases). Trimming shortened V by 9 bases and J by 7 bases, and 16 bases separated the two germline ends. The CDR3 has 13 amino acids. The CDR3 sequence is CASGPRRGQPQHF. Here the CDR3 DNA reads TGTGCCAGTGGACCCAGGAGGGGCCAGCCCCAGCATTTT.

This chain joins TRBV14 and TRBJ2-3; D is unclear. The CDR3 is made up of 11 amino acids. Trimming took 8 bases from V and 5 from J, leaving 8 bases between them. In germline, CDR1 is SGHDN, CDR2 FVKESK. Written as DNA, the CDR3 is TGTGCCAGCCCCCCGGGAGATACGCAGTATTTT. Translating it yields CASPPGDTQYF.

V usage is TRBV19 and J usage is TRBJ2-1, with 9 bases matching TRBD1. The germline V gene has CDR1 LNHDA and CDR2 SQIVND (reference sequence). With 4 bases clipped from V and 4 bases from J, the junction kept 8 bases outside the gene matches. The CDR3 has 16 residues. The CDR3 loop reads CASSKNTGGAYNEQFF. The CDR3 DNA sequence: TGTGCCAGTAGTAAAAACACAGGGGGCGCGTACAATGAGCAGTTCTTC. The variable domain in full, with the rest retrieved from reference TRBV19 and TRBJ2-1, is DGGITQSPKYLFRKEGQNVTLSCEQNLNHDAMYWYRQDPGQGLRLIYYSQIVNDFQKGDIAEGYSVSREKKESFPLTVTSAQKNPTAFYLCASSKNTGGAYNEQFFGPGTRLTVL.

This clonotype has a count of ten or more. The V call is TRBV20-1, the J call TRBJ2-1; D unclear. Germline loops: CDR1 DFQATT, CDR2 SNEGSKA (reference sequence). The CDR3 length is 14 residues. Trimming stripped 6 bases from V and 4 bases from J, with 16 bases between. Written as DNA, the CDR3 is TGCAGTGCAGAGCTAGGTGATATATACAATGAGCAGTTCTTC. It codes for CSAELGDIYNEQFF.

This clonotype came up a few times. The rearrangement links TRBV10-3 to TRBJ2-7; D may be TRBD1 or TRBD2 (5 bases each). The V gene's germline CDR1 is ENHRY and CDR2 SYGVKD. The CDR3 is 16 amino acids. The germline V and J ends were trimmed by 7 bases and 0 bases, with 19 bases remaining between them. The CDR3 loop reads CAITPGLTGGSYEQYF. CDR3 DNA: TGTGCCATCACCCCAGGACTCACTGGGGGCTCCTACGAGCAGTACTTC.

The sample holds many counts of this clonotype. V usage is TRBV20-1 and J usage is TRBJ1-1, with TRBD1 matching over 7 bases. Germline lookup yields CDR1 DFQATT and CDR2 SNEGSKA (reference sequence). CDR3 length: 14 amino acids. The J segment lost 5 bases and the V segment lost 6 bases, leaving 12 bases of the junction unmatched. The CDR3 loop is CSANSVQGRTEAFF. DNA for the CDR3: TGCAGTGCCAACAGTGTACAGGGGAGGACTGAAGCTTTCTTT.

This clonotype was seen a few times. This chain uses TRBV3-1 with TRBJ2-5; 9 bases are shared with TRBD2. J lost 4 bases, V lost 1 base, and 4 bases had no gene match. Germline V gene data show CDR1 as LGHDT and CDR2 as YNNKEL (reference sequence). There are 15 residues in the CDR3. As DNA, the CDR3 is TGTGCCAGCAGCCAAGTCCAAGCGGGAGGAGAGACCCAGTACTTC. Encoded protein: CASSQVQAGGETQYF.

In nucleotides, the CDR3 is TGTGCCGGCGCGGGTCCGGGACTAGGCTACAATGAGCAGTTCTTC. It codes for CAGAGPGLGYNEQFF. The chain combines TRBV11-2 with TRBJ2-1; 8 positions match TRBD2. The CDR3 has 15 amino acids. Trimming removed 11 bases from V and 3 bases from J; junction bases left unmatched: 12. Germline-derived CDR1 and CDR2 are SGHAT and FQNNGV.

There are many counts of this clonotype. V and J are TRBV7-3 and TRBJ2-2; D ambiguous. The CDR3 loop spans 13 amino acids. V was shortened by 0 bases and J by 8 bases, with 7 bases between the two germline ends. Germline lookup yields CDR1 SGHTA and CDR2 FQGTGA. CDR3 protein: CASSLTIRGELFF. In DNA form, the CDR3 reads TGTGCCAGCAGCTTAACGATCCGGGGGGAGCTGTTTTTT. Based on the CDR3 plus reference TRBV7-3 and TRBJ2-2, the full variable domain is GAGVSQTPSNKVTEKGKYVELRCDPISGHTALYWYRQSLGQGPEFLIYFQGTGAADDSGLPNDRFFAVRPEGSVSTLKIQRTERGDSAVYLCASSLTIRGELFFGEGSRLTVL.

This clonotype occurred a few times. V is TRBV6-1 and J is TRBJ2-6, with TRBD1 as a possible D gene (6 bases). This CDR3 spans 16 amino acids. With 9 bases removed from V and 2 bases from J, the gap between germline ends came to 17 bases. Per germline, CDR1 MNHNS and CDR2 SASEGT. The CDR3 spells CASSRGVMPGANVLTF. CDR3 DNA sequence: TGTGCCAGTAGCAGGGGTGTAATGCCTGGGGCCAACGTCCTGACTTTC.

The chain joins TRBV19 to TRBJ1-2; 9 bases are a match to TRBD1. Germline trimming cut 6 bases from V and 1 base from J; bases unmatched to any gene: 12. CDR1 and CDR2 (germline): LNHDA, SQIVND (reference sequence). The CDR3 has 17 residues. CDR3 DNA sequence: TGTGCCAGTAGCCCCTCGGGACAGGGCGTAATTAACTATGGCTACACCTTC. Amino acids: CASSPSGQGVINYGYTF.

A few counts support this clonotype. CDR3 nucleotide sequence: TGTGCCATCAGGGCCACAGGAACCAGTGAAGCTTTCTTT. Amino acids: CAIRATGTSEAFF. The V and J genes are TRBV10-3 and TRBJ1-1, with D possibly being TRBD1 (5 bases). Between the trimmed V and J ends, which lost 6 bases and 7 bases, there was a span of 15 bases. This CDR3 spans 13 amino acids. CDR1 ENHRY and CDR2 SYGVKD come from the germline V gene.

This clonotype was counted only a few times. The rearrangement links TRBV5-6 to TRBJ1-1, with D possibly matching TRBD1 (6 bases). This CDR3 contains 14 residues. Deletions cut 4 bases from V and 3 bases from J, with 13 bases between. From germline, CDR1 is SGHDT and CDR2 YYEEEE. The CDR3, as DNA: TGTGCCAGCAGCCCCACAGGGACCGACACTGAAGCTTTCTTT. It yields the protein CASSPTGTDTEAFF. The full variable domain, its missing parts supplied by reference TRBV5-6 and TRBJ1-1, is DAGVTQSPTHLIKTRGQQVTLRCSPKSGHDTVSWYQQALGQGPQFIFQYYEEEERQRGNFPDRFSGHQFPNYSSELNVNALLLGDSALYLCASSPTGTDTEAFFGQGTRLTVV.

This clonotype was observed a handful of times. The chain joins TRBV6-1 to TRBJ2-4, with D tentatively TRBD1 or TRBD2 (5 bases each). Trimming pared 5 bases from V and 8 bases from J, leaving 16 bases between. The germline V gene has CDR1 MNHNS and CDR2 SASEGT. CDR3 size: 14 residues. The CDR3 region is CASSQGEGSYIQYF. CDR3 in DNA: TGTGCCAGCAGTCAGGGAGAGGGAAGTTACATTCAGTACTTC.

CDR3 nucleotides: TGTGCCAGCAGCACCGGACTGGACCTTGCGCAGTATTTT. Its protein product is CASSTGLDLAQYF. The chain has TRBV9 and TRBJ2-3; D may be TRBD2 (5 bases). This CDR3 region has 13 residues. The V gene's germline CDR1 is SGDLS and CDR2 YYNGEE. Trimming shortened V by 4 bases and J by 10 bases, and 16 bases separated the two germline ends.

The chain combines TRBV7-2 with TRBJ1-6, with D possibly matching TRBD1 (6 bases). V dropped 3 bases and J dropped 7 bases, with 7 bases sitting between them. Germline CDR1 and CDR2: SGHTA and FQGNSA. CDR3 length: 13 residues. The CDR3 nucleotides read TGTGCCAGCAGCTTCGACAGGAATTCACCCCTCCACTTT. This gives the protein CASSFDRNSPLHF.

This chain uses TRBV20-1 with TRBJ2-7, with D possibly TRBD2 on 6 matching bases. CDR3 length: 14 residues. V dropped 6 bases and J dropped 3 bases, with 18 bases sitting between them. CDR1 is DFQATT, CDR2 SNEGSKA, per germline (reference sequence). CDR3 nucleotide sequence: TGCAGTGCCAAGGTCGGGACTCCCAGCTACGAGCAGTACTTC. Protein sequence: CSAKVGTPSYEQYF.

This clonotype has a handful of counts. The chain joins TRBV10-3 to TRBJ2-5; the D gene could be TRBD1 or TRBD2 (5 bases each). V lost 2 bases and J lost 3, with 13 bases in between. The germline V gene has CDR1 ENHRY and CDR2 SYGVKD. This CDR3 comprises 15 residues. The CDR3 loop is CAISETGRVEETQYF. CDR3 coding DNA: TGTGCCATCAGTGAGACGGGACGGGTAGAAGAGACCCAGTACTTC.